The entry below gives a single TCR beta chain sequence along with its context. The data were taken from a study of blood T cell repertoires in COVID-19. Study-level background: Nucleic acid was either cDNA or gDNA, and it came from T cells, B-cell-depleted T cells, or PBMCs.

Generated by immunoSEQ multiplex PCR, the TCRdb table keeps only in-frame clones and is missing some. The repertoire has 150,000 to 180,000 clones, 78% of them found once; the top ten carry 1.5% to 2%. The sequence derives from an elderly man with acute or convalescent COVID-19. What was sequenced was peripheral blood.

The CDR3: CAWSGGNTEAFF. The DNA of the CDR3 is TGTGCCTGGAGCGGAGGGAACACTGAAGCTTTCTTT. The chain carries TRBV30 and TRBJ1-1; no reliable D call. Germline CDR1 reads GTSNPN; CDR2 reads SVGIG (reference sequence). The CDR3 runs 12 residues. Trimming cost V 3 bases and J 1 base, with 6 bases left between them.